Listed here is a single T cell receptor (beta chain). Time point given: blood 4 weeks post-SBRT, at nephrectomy. Treatment noted: 15 Gy SBRT to primary tumor, nephrectomy 4 weeks later. This sample was taken from a study of radiation and T cells in renal cell carcinoma. The data were produced by immunoSEQ multiplex PCR, yet TCRdb's version contains in-frame clones alone and is incomplete. The table includes tens of thousands of clones, less than 90% detected once. The origin of this receptor is a woman aged 55 to 70 with renal cell carcinoma. The sequenced sample was blood, obtained from a patient whose treatment included radiotherapy and nephrectomy.

The CDR3 protein is CASRPGQGKDIQYF. DNA for the CDR3: TGTGCCAGCAGGCCGGGACAGGGGAAGGACATTCAGTACTTC. This chain connects TRBV28 to TRBJ2-4; 10 bases fit TRBD1. Germline V CDR1 and CDR2: MDHEN, SYDVKM. V shed 6 bases and J 8 bases; nucleotides not matched to a gene: 7. CDR3 size: 14 residues.